This T cell receptor beta chain was sequenced for a study of blood T cell repertoires in COVID-19. Study summary: The United States, Italy and Spain supplied acute and convalescent COVID-19 samples. T cells, B-cell-depleted T cells, or PBMCs supplied cDNA or gDNA.

Original analysis: Using reference gene primer amplification, nucleated cell counts were estimated. TCRdb's copy holds only in-frame clones and misses some; the assay was immunoSEQ multiplex PCR. Clone size and V and J calls were adopted from that table, with D and trimming inferred from the DNA. The sample yields fewer than 350,000 clones, around nine tenths seen once. Cohorts were based on clinical histories the participants reported. This TCR derives from a woman aged 60-75 years in a cohort exposed to, infected with or recovered from COVID-19 (not recorded which). The sample comprised PBMCs or T cells enriched from blood (not recorded which).

In DNA, the CDR3 is TGTGCCAGCAGTTACCCCTCAGCGGGAGCCGGACACGAGCAGTACTTC. Translating it yields CASSYPSAGAGHEQYF. This chain joins TRBV6-2 or TRBV6-3 and TRBJ2-7; TRBD2 agrees at 8 bases. V was pared by 2 bases and J by 5 bases, with 11 bases of the junction left unmatched. This CDR3 is 16 amino acids long. The germline CDR1 and CDR2 sequences are MNHEY and SVGEGT.